This is a list of T cell receptor beta chains from one sample in a study of T cells in Graves' hyperthyroidism and ophthalmopathy. A single record per CDR3 protein comes from TCRdb applying MiXCR to the multiplex PCR reads. This sample has more than 500,000 distinct CDR3 sequences, with 15% to 20% found just once. The sample was blood. These receptors originate from a woman aged 25-40 years with Graves' hyperthyroidism. CDR3s include the opening cysteine and the closing phenylalanine or tryptophan.

14	TRBV6-1	TRBJ1-1	CASSLDRRATEAFF
17	TRBV5-6	TRBJ2-7	CASSSLITGLAGYEQYF
11	TRBV6-1	TRBJ1-1	CASSEVKEAFF
14	TRBV20-1	TRBJ2-3	CSAPPSQRTDTQYF
14	TRBV12-3/TRBV12-4	TRBJ1-1	CASSYGQPITEAFF
12	TRBV28	TRBJ2-5	CASGTLQETQYF
15	TRBV28	TRBJ2-7	CVSRGRGGDSYEQYF
14	TRBV20-1	TRBJ2-7	CSANMIQRGYEQYF
13	TRBV11-2	TRBJ2-1	CASSLGWNNEQFF
14	TRBV6-2/TRBV6-3	TRBJ2-1	CASTYSSGGNEQFF
13	TRBV20-1	TRBJ1-1	CSARIRQPIEAFF
16	TRBV11-2	TRBJ2-3	CASSSQGGGTLDTQYF
14	TRBV29-1	TRBJ1-5	CSVGEVGGRQPQHF
16	TRBV4-1	TRBJ1-6	CASSQGGGQANSPLHF
16	TRBV27	TRBJ2-3	CASSLEAGSSTDTQYF
15	TRBV6-1	TRBJ2-7	CASSKNRDRGNEQYF
15	TRBV28	TRBJ2-7	CASSLSGSLPYEQYF
16	TRBV9	TRBJ2-1	CASTPFSGRVPNEQFF
14	TRBV19	TRBJ2-7	CASSIKGSNYEQYF
15	TRBV6-1	TRBJ2-2	CASSDWTGISGELFF
16	TRBV20-1	TRBJ2-7	CSARDSVLVGEGEQYF
17	TRBV6-9	TRBJ2-1	CASSYHLGDSPSNEQFF
15	TRBV4-2	TRBJ2-7	CASSQDPGGSNEQYF
13	TRBV12-3/TRBV12-4	TRBJ2-3	CASTGGGPDTQYF
16	TRBV28	TRBJ2-6	CASTYAGISGANVLTF
11	TRBV3-1	TRBJ2-1	CASSYVDEQFF
16	TRBV4-2	TRBJ2-3	CASSHRDRGYTDTQYF
14	TRBV5-1	TRBJ2-3	CASSTSGGTDTQYF
14	TRBV7-2	TRBJ2-5	CASSFSSRQETQYF
13	TRBV7-9	TRBJ2-7	CASSNGLAYEQYF
18	TRBV27	TRBJ2-7	CASSLSMVAGGPEYEQYF
20	TRBV4-3	TRBJ2-2	CASSQERVRVEAGNTGELFF
13	TRBV7-9	TRBJ2-7	CASSLAYSHEQYF
15	TRBV20-1	TRBJ2-1	CSARVTSGGYNEQFF